These 2 T cell receptor beta chains originate from one sample sequenced in a study of CD8 T cells in Susac syndrome. An amount of RNA that ranged from roughly 0.5 to 1 ug was reverse transcribed with random hexamers. TCRdb called the immunoSEQ multiplex PCR reads again in MiXCR, with one record for every CDR3 protein. The table shows about 52,000 distinct CDR3 sequences, with around 93% occurring only once. Sequences were obtained from CD8+ T cells from PBMCs. The origin of the receptors is a human donor with multiple sclerosis.

This rearrangement joins TRBV9 to TRBJ2-1, with 10 nucleotides matching TRBD2. CDR1 and CDR2 (germline): SGDLS, YYNGEE. The CDR3 spans 17 residues. J lost 3 bases, V lost 0 bases, and 6 bases had no gene match. CDR3 sequence reads: CASSVAGVAGGYNEQFF. Written as DNA, the CDR3 is TGTGCCAGCAGCGTAGCTGGGGTAGCGGGGGGCTACAATGAGCAGTTCTTC.

The J gene is TRBJ2-7, the V gene TRBV13; D ambiguous. The germline gives CDR1 PRHDT, CDR2 FYEKMQ (reference sequence). The CDR3 extends over 15 amino acids. With 4 bases removed from V and 2 bases from J, the gap between germline ends came to 15 bases. CDR3: CASSSSLGRTYEQYF. For the CDR3, the DNA is TGTGCCAGCAGCTCGAGCCTAGGACGTACCTACGAGCAGTACTTC.